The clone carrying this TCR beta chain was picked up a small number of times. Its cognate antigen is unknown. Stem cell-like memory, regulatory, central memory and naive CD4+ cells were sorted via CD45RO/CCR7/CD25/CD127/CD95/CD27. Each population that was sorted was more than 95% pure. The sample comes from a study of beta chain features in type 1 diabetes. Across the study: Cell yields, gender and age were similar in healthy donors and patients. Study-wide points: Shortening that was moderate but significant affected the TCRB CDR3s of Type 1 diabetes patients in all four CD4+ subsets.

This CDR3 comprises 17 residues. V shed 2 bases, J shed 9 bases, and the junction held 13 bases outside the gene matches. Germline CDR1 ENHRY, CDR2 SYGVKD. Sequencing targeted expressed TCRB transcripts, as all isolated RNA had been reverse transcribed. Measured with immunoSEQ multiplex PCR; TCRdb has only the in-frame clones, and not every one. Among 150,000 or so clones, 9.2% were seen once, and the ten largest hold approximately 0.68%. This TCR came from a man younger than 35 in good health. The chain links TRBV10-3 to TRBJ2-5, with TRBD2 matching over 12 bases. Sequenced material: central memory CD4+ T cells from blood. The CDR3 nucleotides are TGTGCCATCAGTGAGGTTCCTAGCGGGGGGGCCGTCGGGCCCCAGTACTTC. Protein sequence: CAISEVPSGGAVGPQYF.